This T cell receptor (beta chain) came from a study of blood T cell repertoires in COVID-19. Study information: The analysed material was cDNA or gDNA that came from T cells, B-cell-depleted T cells, or PBMCs.

Germline assignment: CDR1 GTSNPN and CDR2 SVGIG (reference sequence). The CDR3 consists of 14 residues. Between the trimmed V and J ends, which lost 0 bases and 6 bases, there was a span of 14 bases. Profiling relied on immunoSEQ multiplex PCR, and the TCRdb table lists in-frame clones only, not all of them. The repertoire holds over 150,000 clones, roughly 80% seen once, with less than 30% in the top ten. The TCR sequence derives from a woman aged 55-75 years with acute or convalescent COVID-19. Sequencing input: peripheral blood. The chain combines TRBV30 with TRBJ1-1; D not resolved. As DNA, the CDR3 is TGTGCCTGGAGTGTACGTTTGCCCTACGCTGAAGCTTTCTTT. Amino acid sequence: CAWSVRLPYAEAFF.